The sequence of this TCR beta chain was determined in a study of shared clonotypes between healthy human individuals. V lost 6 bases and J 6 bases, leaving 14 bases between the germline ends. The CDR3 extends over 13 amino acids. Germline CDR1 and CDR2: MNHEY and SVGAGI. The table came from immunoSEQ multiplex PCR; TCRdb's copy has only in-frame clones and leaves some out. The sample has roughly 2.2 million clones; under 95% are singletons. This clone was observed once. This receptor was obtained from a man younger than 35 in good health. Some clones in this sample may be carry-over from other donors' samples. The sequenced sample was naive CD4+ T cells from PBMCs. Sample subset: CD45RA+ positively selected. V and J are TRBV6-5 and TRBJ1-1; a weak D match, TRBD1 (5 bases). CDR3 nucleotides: TGTGCCAGCAGGATCAGGGCCTGGGCTGAAGCTTTCTTT. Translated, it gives CASRIRAWAEAFF.